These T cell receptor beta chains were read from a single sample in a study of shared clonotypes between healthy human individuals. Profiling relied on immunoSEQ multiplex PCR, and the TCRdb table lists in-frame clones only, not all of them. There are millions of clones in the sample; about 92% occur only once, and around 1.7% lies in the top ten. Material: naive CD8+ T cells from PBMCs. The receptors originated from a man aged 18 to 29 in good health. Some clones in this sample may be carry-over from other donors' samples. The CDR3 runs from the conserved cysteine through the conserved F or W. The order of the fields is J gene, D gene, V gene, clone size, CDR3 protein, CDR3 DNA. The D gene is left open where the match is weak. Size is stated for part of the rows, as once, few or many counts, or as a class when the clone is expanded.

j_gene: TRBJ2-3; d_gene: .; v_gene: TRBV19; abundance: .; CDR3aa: CASSIVGARETDTQYF; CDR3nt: TGTGCCAGTAGTATTGTAGGAGCGCGGGAAACAGATACGCAGTATTTT
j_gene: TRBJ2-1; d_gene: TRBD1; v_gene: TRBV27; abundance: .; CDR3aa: CASSSGTGANEQFF; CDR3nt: TGTGCCAGCAGTTCCGGGACAGGGGCCAATGAGCAGTTCTTC
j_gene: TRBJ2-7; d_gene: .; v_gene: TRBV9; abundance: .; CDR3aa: CASSTGGGTYEQYF; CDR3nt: TGTGCCAGCAGCACAGGAGGGGGGACCTACGAGCAGTACTTC
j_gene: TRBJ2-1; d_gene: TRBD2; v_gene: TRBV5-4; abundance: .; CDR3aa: CASSPGGLPYNEQFF; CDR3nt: TGTGCCAGCAGCCCGGGGGGGCTACCATACAATGAGCAGTTCTTC
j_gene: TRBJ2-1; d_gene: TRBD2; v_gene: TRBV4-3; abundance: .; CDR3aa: CASSRPGLGAYNEQFF; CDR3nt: TGCGCCAGCAGCCGCCCGGGACTAGGGGCTTACAATGAGCAGTTCTTC
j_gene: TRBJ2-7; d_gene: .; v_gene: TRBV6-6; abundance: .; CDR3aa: CASRDIYEQYF; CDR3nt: TGTGCCAGCAGAGACATCTACGAGCAGTACTTC
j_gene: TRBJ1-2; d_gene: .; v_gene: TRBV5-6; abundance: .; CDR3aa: CASSLANYGYTF; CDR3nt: TGTGCCAGCAGCTTGGCTAACTATGGCTACACCTTC
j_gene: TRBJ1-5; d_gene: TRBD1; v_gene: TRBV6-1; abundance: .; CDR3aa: CASSERQGTINQPQHF; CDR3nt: TGTGCCAGCAGTGAAAGACAGGGAACAATCAATCAGCCCCAGCATTTT
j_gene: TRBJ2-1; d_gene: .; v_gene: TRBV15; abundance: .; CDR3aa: CATSRDPSVRWNEQFF; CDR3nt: TGTGCCACCAGCAGAGACCCCAGCGTCAGGTGGAATGAGCAGTTCTTC
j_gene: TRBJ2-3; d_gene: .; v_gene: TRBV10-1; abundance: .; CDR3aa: CASSELSGSTDTQYF; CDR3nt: TGCGCCAGCAGTGAGTTGAGCGGGAGCACAGATACGCAGTATTTT
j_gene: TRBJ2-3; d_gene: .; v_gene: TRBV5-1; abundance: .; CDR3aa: CASSFRIAEPTDTQYF; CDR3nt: TGCGCCAGCAGCTTTCGTATAGCGGAGCCCACAGATACGCAGTATTTT
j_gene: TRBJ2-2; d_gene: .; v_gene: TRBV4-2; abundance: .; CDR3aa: CASSQDYIEGEGSGELFF; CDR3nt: TGTGCCAGCAGCCAAGATTATATAGAGGGGGAGGGCTCCGGGGAGCTGTTTTTT
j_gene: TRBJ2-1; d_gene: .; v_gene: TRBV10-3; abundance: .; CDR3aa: CAISIGTYNEQFF; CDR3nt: TGTGCCATCAGCATTGGGACATACAATGAGCAGTTCTTC
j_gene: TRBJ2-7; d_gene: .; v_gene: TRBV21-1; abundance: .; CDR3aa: CASSNDRGKHEQYF; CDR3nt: TGTGCCAGCAGCAATGACAGGGGGAAGCACGAGCAGTACTTC
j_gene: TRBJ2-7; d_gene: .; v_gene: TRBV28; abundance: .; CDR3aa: CASTDRAYEQYF; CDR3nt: TGTGCCAGTACGGACCGCGCCTACGAGCAGTACTTC
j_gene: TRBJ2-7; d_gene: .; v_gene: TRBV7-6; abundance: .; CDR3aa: CASSAYSDSYEQYF; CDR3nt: TGTGCCAGCAGCGCCTATTCGGACTCCTACGAGCAGTACTTC
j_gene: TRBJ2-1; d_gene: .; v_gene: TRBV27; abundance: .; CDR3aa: CASSSRTLSYNEQFF; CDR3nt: TGTGCCAGCAGTTCACGGACTCTCTCCTACAATGAGCAGTTCTTC
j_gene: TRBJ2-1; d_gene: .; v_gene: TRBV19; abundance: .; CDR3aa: CASSTLRDEQFF; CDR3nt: TGTGCCAGTAGCACACTTCGGGATGAGCAGTTCTTC
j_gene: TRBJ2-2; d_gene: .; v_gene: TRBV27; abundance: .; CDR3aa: CASSPSPRGHHTGELFF; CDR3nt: TGTGCCAGCAGCCCCTCCCCTCGAGGACACCACACCGGGGAGCTGTTTTTT
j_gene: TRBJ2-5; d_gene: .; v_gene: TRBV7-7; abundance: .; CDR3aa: CASSSWGGETQYF; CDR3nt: TGTGCCAGCAGCTCATGGGGTGGAGAGACCCAGTACTTC
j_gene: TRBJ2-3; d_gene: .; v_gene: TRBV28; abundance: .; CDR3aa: CASSPTFPSTDTQYF; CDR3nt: TGTGCCAGCAGCCCGACCTTTCCTAGCACAGATACGCAGTATTTT
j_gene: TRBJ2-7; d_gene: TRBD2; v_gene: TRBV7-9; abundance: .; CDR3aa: CASSSTSGAAYEQYF; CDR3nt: TGTGCCAGCAGCTCGACTAGCGGAGCCGCCTACGAGCAGTACTTC
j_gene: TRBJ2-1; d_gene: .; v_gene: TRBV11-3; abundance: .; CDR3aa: CASSSWSEGNEQFF; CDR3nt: TGTGCCAGCAGCTCCTGGTCGGAGGGCAATGAGCAGTTCTTC
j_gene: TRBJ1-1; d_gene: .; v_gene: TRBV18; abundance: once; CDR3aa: CASSPSRAPEAFF; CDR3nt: TGTGCCAGCTCACCGTCGCGGGCCCCCGAAGCTTTCTTT
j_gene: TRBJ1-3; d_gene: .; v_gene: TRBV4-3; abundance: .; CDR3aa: CASSQDFPGGSGNTIYF; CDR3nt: TGCGCCAGCAGCCAAGATTTCCCGGGCGGCTCTGGAAACACCATATATTTT
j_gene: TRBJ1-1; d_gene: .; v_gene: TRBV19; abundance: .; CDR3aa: CASSIAVGALTEAFF; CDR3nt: TGTGCCAGTAGTATAGCGGTAGGGGCACTCACTGAAGCTTTCTTT
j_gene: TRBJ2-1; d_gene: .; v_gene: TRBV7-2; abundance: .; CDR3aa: CASSLRARNEQFF; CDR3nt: TGTGCCAGCAGCCTCCGGGCTAGGAATGAGCAGTTCTTC
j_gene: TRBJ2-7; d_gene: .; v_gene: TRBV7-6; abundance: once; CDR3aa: CASSLGSSEQYF; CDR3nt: TGTGCCAGCAGCTTAGGGTCCAGCGAGCAGTACTTC
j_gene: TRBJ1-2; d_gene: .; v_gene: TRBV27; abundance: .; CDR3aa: CASSLRGWASSF; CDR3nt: TGTGCCAGCAGTTTGAGAGGTTGGGCATCTTCCTTC
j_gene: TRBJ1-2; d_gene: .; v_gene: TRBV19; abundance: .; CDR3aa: CASSARGPSYGYTF; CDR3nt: TGTGCCAGTAGTGCCCGCGGGCCCAGCTATGGCTACACCTTC
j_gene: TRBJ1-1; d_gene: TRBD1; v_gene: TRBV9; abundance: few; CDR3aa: CASSVLQGDTEAFF; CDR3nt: TGTGCCAGCAGCGTGCTACAGGGGGACACTGAAGCTTTCTTT
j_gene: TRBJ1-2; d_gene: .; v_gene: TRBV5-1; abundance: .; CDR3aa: CASSLAVNSLYGYTF; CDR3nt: TGCGCCAGCAGCTTGGCGGTCAACTCTCTTTATGGCTACACCTTC
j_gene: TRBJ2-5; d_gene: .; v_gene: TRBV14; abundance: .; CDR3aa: CASSQDELETQYF; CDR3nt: TGTGCCAGCAGCCAAGATGAGTTAGAGACCCAGTACTTC
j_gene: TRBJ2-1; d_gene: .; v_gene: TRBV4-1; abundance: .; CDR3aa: CASSQDRRFSAPSSYNEQFF; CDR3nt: TGCGCCAGCAGCCAAGATAGGAGGTTTAGCGCCCCCAGCTCCTACAATGAGCAGTTCTTC
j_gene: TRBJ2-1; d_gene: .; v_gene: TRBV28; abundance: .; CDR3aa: CASSFLSGRDEQFF; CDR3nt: TGTGCCAGCAGTTTCCTCAGTGGCCGGGATGAGCAGTTCTTC
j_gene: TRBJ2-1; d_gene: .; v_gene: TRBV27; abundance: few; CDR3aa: CASSLQYPNEQFF; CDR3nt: TGTGCCAGCAGTTTACAATATCCAAATGAGCAGTTCTTC
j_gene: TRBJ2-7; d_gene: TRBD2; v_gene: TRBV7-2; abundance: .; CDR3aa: CASSLSPSGHEQYF; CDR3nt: TGTGCCAGCAGCTTATCTCCTAGCGGCCACGAGCAGTACTTC
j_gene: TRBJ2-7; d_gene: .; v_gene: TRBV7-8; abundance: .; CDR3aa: CASSLSGFSSYEQYF; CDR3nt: TGTGCCAGCAGCTTATCGGGTTTCAGCTCCTACGAGCAGTACTTC
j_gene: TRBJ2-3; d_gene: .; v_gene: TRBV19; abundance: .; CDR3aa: CASIGDGGDTQYF; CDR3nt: TGTGCCAGTATTGGAGACGGAGGAGATACGCAGTATTTT
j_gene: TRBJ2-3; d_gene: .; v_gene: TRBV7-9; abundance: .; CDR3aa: CASSSLDHSTDTQYF; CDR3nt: TGTGCCAGCAGCTCCCTGGACCATAGCACAGATACGCAGTATTTT
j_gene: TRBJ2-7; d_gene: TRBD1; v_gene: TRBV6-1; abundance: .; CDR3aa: CASSGTGDNYEQYF; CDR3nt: TGTGCCAGCAGTGGGACAGGGGATAACTACGAGCAGTACTTC
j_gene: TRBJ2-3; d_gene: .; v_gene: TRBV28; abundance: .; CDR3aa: CASSLLGKITDTQYF; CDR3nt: TGTGCCAGCAGTTTACTCGGGAAGATCACAGATACGCAGTATTTT
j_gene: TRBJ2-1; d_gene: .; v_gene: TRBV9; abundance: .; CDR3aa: CASSVGVEQFF; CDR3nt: TGTGCCAGCAGCGTAGGGGTGGAGCAGTTCTTC
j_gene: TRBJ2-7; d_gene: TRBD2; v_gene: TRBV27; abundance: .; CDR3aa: CASGAGAGYEQYF; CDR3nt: TGTGCCAGCGGCGCGGGAGCGGGCTACGAGCAGTACTTC
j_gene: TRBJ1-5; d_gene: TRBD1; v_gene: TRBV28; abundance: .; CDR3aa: CASSDTGGGLFWGNQPQHF; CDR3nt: TGTGCCAGCAGCGACACAGGGGGAGGTCTCTTTTGGGGCAATCAGCCCCAGCATTTT
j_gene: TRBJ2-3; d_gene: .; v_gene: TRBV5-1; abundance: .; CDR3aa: CASSLAFAGTDTQYF; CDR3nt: TGCGCCAGCAGCTTGGCTTTTGCGGGCACAGATACGCAGTATTTT
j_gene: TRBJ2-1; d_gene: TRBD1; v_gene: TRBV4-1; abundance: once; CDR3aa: CASSQDLGTVHNEQFF; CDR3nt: TGCGCCAGCAGCCAAGATCTCGGGACAGTTCACAATGAGCAGTTCTTC
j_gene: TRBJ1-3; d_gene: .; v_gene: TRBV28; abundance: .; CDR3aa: CASSLTGTIGNTIYF; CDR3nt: TGTGCCAGCAGTCTGACCGGGACAATTGGAAACACCATATATTTT
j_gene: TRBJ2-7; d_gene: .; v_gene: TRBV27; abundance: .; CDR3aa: CASSLFEDSYEQYF; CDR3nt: TGTGCCAGCAGTTTATTCGAAGATTCCTACGAGCAGTACTTC
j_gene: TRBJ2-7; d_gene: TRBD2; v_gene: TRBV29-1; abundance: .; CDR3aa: CSVGGLAGGWRSSYEQYF; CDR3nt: TGCAGCGTTGGTGGACTAGCGGGAGGTTGGAGGAGCTCCTACGAGCAGTACTTC
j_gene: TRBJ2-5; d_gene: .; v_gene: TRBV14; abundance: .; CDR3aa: CASRIAFPSETQYF; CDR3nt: TGTGCCAGCAGAATTGCTTTCCCGTCGGAGACCCAGTACTTC
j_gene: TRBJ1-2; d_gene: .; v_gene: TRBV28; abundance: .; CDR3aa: CASKEGFRSPYGYTF; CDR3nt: TGTGCCAGCAAAGAGGGGTTTCGCAGTCCCTATGGCTACACCTTC
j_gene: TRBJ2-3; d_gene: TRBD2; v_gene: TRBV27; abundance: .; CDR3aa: CASVGLAGGRGTQYF; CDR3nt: TGTGCCAGCGTTGGACTAGCGGGAGGCAGGGGTACGCAGTATTTT
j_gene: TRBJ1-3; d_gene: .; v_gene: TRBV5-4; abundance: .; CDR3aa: CASKDGNTIYF; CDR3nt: TGTGCCAGCAAAGATGGAAACACCATATATTTT
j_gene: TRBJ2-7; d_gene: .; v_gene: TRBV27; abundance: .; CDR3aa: CASSLRQFYEQYF; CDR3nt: TGTGCCAGCAGCCTGAGGCAGTTCTACGAGCAGTACTTC